The 19 T cell receptor beta chains below all came from one sample that was sequenced in a study of cytomegalovirus exposure and HLA in healthy donors. The study ran its PCR with 60 Vbeta and 13 Jbeta primers. Here immunoSEQ multiplex PCR was the method, and the copy in TCRdb shows in-frame clones only, minus some. The sample lists 100,000 or so clones, roughly three quarters seen once, with 3.2% in the top ten. The sample taken for sequencing was PBMCs. All receptors derive from a man in his thirties or forties in good health and CMV-seronegative.

The V call is TRBV2, the J call TRBJ2-5; D possibly corresponds to TRBD1 (5 bases). Matching the DNA end better, TRBJ2-7 makes the J call doubtful. Germline CDR1 reads SNHLY; CDR2 reads FYNNEI. CDR3 length equals 13 residues. The CDR3 DNA sequence: TGTGCCAGTTCGACAGCACTTTCCTACGAGCAGTACTTC. This translates into CASSTALSYEQYF.

CDR3 sequence (DNA): TGTGCCTGGAGTCCAGGGGGCAATCAGCCCCAGCATTTT. It codes for CAWSPGGNQPQHF. The chain joins TRBV30 to TRBJ1-5; a possible D gene is TRBD1 (6 bases). Per germline, CDR1 GTSNPN and CDR2 SVGIG (reference sequence). V dropped 2 bases and J dropped 2 bases, with 7 bases sitting between them. The CDR3 runs to 13 residues.

In its sample, this clone was seen a few times. The J gene is TRBJ1-5, the V gene TRBV25-1, with D perhaps TRBD1 (5 bases). The CDR3 totals 15 residues. CDR1 is MGHDK, CDR2 SYGVNS, per germline. The V and J ends lost 3 bases and 2 bases respectively, with 11 bases between them. CDR3 residues: CASSEGGAGNQPQHF. The CDR3 coding sequence is TGTGCCAGCAGTGAGGGGGGAGCGGGCAATCAGCCCCAGCATTTT.

J is TRBJ1-2 and V is TRBV27; 7 positions agree with TRBD1. V lost 4 bases to trimming and J lost 1 base; unmatched junction nucleotides: 3. The CDR3 consists of 14 residues. Per germline, CDR1 MNHEY and CDR2 SMNVEV (reference sequence). In DNA form, the CDR3 reads TGTGCCAGCAGTTCTCCAGGGGGTAACTATGGCTACACCTTC. Encoded protein: CASSSPGGNYGYTF.

The chain is built from TRBV18 and TRBJ2-7; 7 bases align to TRBD1. The CDR3 is 14 amino acids. Germline V gives CDR1 KGHSH, CDR2 LQKENI. The ends lost 3 bases at V and 4 bases at J; junction bases unmatched: 6. CDR3 residues: CASSPLGRGYEQYF. The CDR3 DNA reads TGTGCCAGCTCACCCCTCGGCAGGGGGTACGAGCAGTACTTC.

The chain employs TRBV5-4 and TRBJ2-2; 9 bases line up with TRBD2. Germline trimming cut 4 bases from V and 4 bases from J; bases unmatched to any gene: 14. CDR1 and CDR2 from the germline V gene are SGHNT and YYREEE (reference sequence). The CDR3 extends over 18 amino acids. CDR3 DNA: TGTGCCAGCAGCCTCCTTTCCAGCGGGAGGCGCGGCACCGGGGAGCTGTTTTTT. Protein: CASSLLSSGRRGTGELFF.

The chain uses TRBV5-6 and TRBJ1-1; D remains unclear. The V gene lost 3 bases and the J gene lost 3 bases, with 3 bases spanning the gap. CDR1 is SGHDT, CDR2 YYEEEE, per germline. The CDR3 totals 11 residues. The CDR3 DNA is TGTGCCAGCAGCTGGCACACTGAAGCTTTCTTT. It encodes CASSWHTEAFF.

A remark on this clone: Relative to the germline gene, one junction end is altered; a read error may explain this. V gene TRBV28 combines with J gene TRBJ1-3; TRBD1 matches at 7 bases. This CDR3 spans 16 amino acids. CDR1 and CDR2 from the germline V gene are MDHEN and SYDVKM. In nucleotides, the CDR3 is TGTGCCAGTATTGTAGGGGGCCTAGACTCTGGAAACACCACATATTTT. Its protein product is CASIVGGLDSGNTTYF.

The rearrangement links TRBV28 to TRBJ2-3, with 9 bases identical to TRBD1. Per germline, CDR1 MDHEN and CDR2 SYDVKM. The CDR3 extends over 14 amino acids. V shed 6 bases and J 6 bases; nucleotides not matched to a gene: 7. The CDR3 nucleotides read TGTGCCAGCAGAAAACAGGGGGCTGGGGATACGCAGTATTTT. It codes for CASRKQGAGDTQYF.

The V gene is TRBV28, the J gene TRBJ2-1, with 8 bases aligning to TRBD2. The CDR3 runs 15 residues. V dropped 5 bases and J dropped 9; count of bases not matched to a gene: 12. Germline V gives CDR1 MDHEN, CDR2 SYDVKM. CDR3 in amino acids: CASSPSGSGSSEQFF. CDR3 coding DNA: TGTGCCAGCAGTCCATCGGGAAGCGGGAGTTCTGAGCAGTTCTTC.

The V gene is TRBV11-1, the J gene TRBJ2-3; 7 nucleotides match TRBD2. Germline-derived CDR1 and CDR2 are SGHAT and FQDESV (reference sequence). The CDR3 has 16 residues. The V gene end was trimmed by 5 bases and the J gene end by 7 bases; junction bases not matched to a gene: 15. The chain's CDR3 is CASSPGYEGGRYTQYF. CDR3 coding DNA: TGTGCCAGCAGCCCCGGATACGAGGGCGGGAGATATACGCAGTATTTT. The variable domain in full, with the rest retrieved from reference TRBV11-1 and TRBJ2-3, is EAEVAQSPRYKITEKSQAVAFWCDPISGHATLYWYRQILGQGPELLVQFQDESVVDDSQLPKDRFSAERLKGVDSTLKIQPAELGDSAMYLCASSPGYEGGRYTQYFGPGTRLTVL.

This CDR3 is CASSLLRQYYGYTF. The CDR3 nucleotides read TGTGCCAGCAGTTTATTACGACAGTACTATGGCTACACCTTC. This chain uses TRBV28 with TRBJ1-2; D is possibly TRBD1 (5 bases). Germline CDR1 and CDR2: MDHEN and SYDVKM. This CDR3 has 14 amino acids. The germline V and J ends were trimmed by 1 base and 3 bases, with 9 bases remaining between them.

This chain uses TRBV9 with TRBJ1-3; D is ambiguous. The germline CDR1 and CDR2 sequences are SGDLS and YYNGEE. The CDR3 spans 16 residues. V lost 0 bases and J 0 bases, leaving 10 bases between the germline ends. The CDR3 reads CASSVAPDYSGNTIYF. Here the CDR3 DNA reads TGTGCCAGCAGCGTAGCCCCCGACTACTCTGGAAACACCATATATTTT.

The chain couples TRBV6-5 to TRBJ2-7, with a possible D match to TRBD1 (5 bases). The CDR3 is 14 residues long. V lost 0 bases, J lost 3 bases, and 9 bases lay in between. Germline CDR1 is MNHEY and CDR2 is SVGAGI. The chain's CDR3 is CASSYSFRDYEQYF. The CDR3 region has the DNA TGTGCCAGCAGTTACTCGTTCAGGGACTACGAGCAGTACTTC.

A note on this clone: Compared with germline, one end of the junction differs, possibly owing to a read error. The chain joins TRBV11-2 to TRBJ1-1, with D unresolved. Germline CDR1 reads SGHAT; CDR2 reads FQNNGV. The CDR3 contains 13 residues. The chain's CDR3 is CASGFDMNTEAFF. For the CDR3, the DNA is TGTGCCAGCGGCTTTGACATGAACACTGAAGCTTTCTTT.

This clone was counted a few times. The genes are TRBV5-5 and TRBJ2-3; tentatively, D is TRBD1 (6 bases). The germline gives CDR1 SGHKS, CDR2 YYEKEE (reference sequence). V was pared by 0 bases and J by 2 bases, with 13 bases between. This CDR3 contains 16 residues. DNA of the CDR3: TGTGCCAGCAGCTTGGCTCAGGGGCTCCCCACAGATACGCAGTATTTT. Encoded protein: CASSLAQGLPTDTQYF.

The table lists this clone with a count of one. The J gene is TRBJ2-7, the V gene TRBV29-1, with a possible D match to TRBD2 (6 bases). The CDR3 has 14 residues. V gave up 5 bases and J gave up 3 bases, with 17 bases separating them. Per the germline V gene, CDR1 is SQVTM and CDR2 is ANQGSEA. CDR3 loop: CSVTSGTSLYEQYF. The CDR3 DNA follows: TGCAGCGTTACCTCCGGGACTTCTCTCTACGAGCAGTACTTC.

This clone has only a few counts. This rearrangement joins TRBV6-6 to TRBJ2-5; 10 nucleotides line up with TRBD2. The end of the DNA fits TRBJ2-7 better, so the J call may be wrong. Germline values: CDR1 MNHNY, CDR2 SVGAGI (reference sequence). This CDR3 spans 15 amino acids. As DNA, the CDR3 is TGTGCCAGCAGCCTTCTAGCGGGAGCCTCCTACGAGCAGTACTTC. Residues: CASSLLAGASYEQYF.

The chain is built from TRBV9 and TRBJ2-5; 7 nucleotides line up with TRBD2. CDR1 and CDR2 from the germline V gene are SGDLS and YYNGEE. This CDR3 has 14 amino acids. The J segment lost 4 bases and the V segment lost 4 bases, leaving 7 bases of the junction unmatched. In DNA, the CDR3 is TGTGCCAGCAGCCTAGACGGGGGGTTAGAGACCCAGTACTTC. As protein: CASSLDGGLETQYF.